The 25 T cell receptor beta chains given below trace back to one sample, sequenced in a study of blood T cells in healthy people across ages. A second PCR of about 7 to 12 cycles used a sample-barcoded 5' primer and a J-beta primer mix. TCRdb ran MiXCR on the 5' RACE reads and lists one entry per CDR3 protein. This table has 1.5 million to 2 million distinct CDR3 sequences, 30% to 40% appearing once. Sequenced: blood. The receptors shown here come from a human donor in good health.

The chain is built from TRBV20-1 and TRBJ2-2; D perhaps matches TRBD2 (7 bases). The germline V gene encodes CDR1 DFQATT and CDR2 SNEGSKA (reference sequence). V was pared by 1 base and J by 6 bases, with 21 bases between. The CDR3 extends over 17 amino acids. The CDR3 here is CSARAASGARGAGELFF. The CDR3 region has the DNA TGCAGTGCTAGAGCAGCGTCAGGGGCCCGGGGGGCCGGGGAGCTGTTTTTT.

This clonotype has a handful of counts. The chain joins TRBV12-3 or TRBV12-4 to TRBJ2-7; 7 bases align to TRBD1. V shed 3 bases and J 6 bases; nucleotides not matched to a gene: 8. The CDR3 has 14 residues. The CDR3 protein is CASSLTGSGTEQYF. CDR3 sequence (DNA): TGTGCCAGCAGTTTGACAGGGTCGGGTACCGAGCAGTACTTC.

Only a few counts were recorded for this clonotype. The chain links TRBV11-1 to TRBJ1-1, with D perhaps matching TRBD1 (5 bases). Trimming took off 5 bases at V and 0 bases at J, with 13 bases between the two ends. Per germline, CDR1 SGHAT and CDR2 FQDESV (reference sequence). This CDR3 spans 15 amino acids. CDR3 region: CASSKRRGMNTEAFF. Written as DNA, the CDR3 is TGTGCCAGCAGCAAACGGCGGGGGATGAACACTGAAGCTTTCTTT.

Note on this clonotype: A read error may be the cause here, since a much bigger clone is one base away. The chain recombines TRBV6-5 with TRBJ1-4; TRBD1 is a possible D gene (5 bases). The CDR3 length is 14 residues. The germline V gene encodes CDR1 MNHEY and CDR2 SVGAGI. Trimming removed 6 bases at V and 2 bases at J, with 10 bases between. CDR3 coding DNA: TGTGCCAGCAGGGACGGGGGGACTAATGAAAAACTGTTTTTT. Protein: CASRDGGTNEKLFF.

This chain links TRBV12-3 or TRBV12-4 with TRBJ1-1; 8 bases line up with TRBD1. V lost 5 bases and J lost 4; bases outside the gene matches: 6. CDR3 length: 14 amino acids. The DNA for the CDR3 is TGTGCCAGCAGTGTCGGACAGGGAGGCACTGAAGCTTTCTTT. Its translation: CASSVGQGGTEAFF.

The rearrangement joins TRBV5-1 to TRBJ2-7; 7 nucleotides match TRBD1. Germline V gene data show CDR1 as SGHRS and CDR2 as YFSETQ. CDR3 size: 15 residues. Trimming took 0 bases from V and 4 from J; bases not matched to a gene: 7. The CDR3 loop is CASSLGVGTEYEQYF. In DNA form, the CDR3 reads TGCGCCAGCAGCTTGGGTGTCGGGACAGAGTACGAGCAGTACTTC.

This clonotype was recorded a few times. The gene calls are TRBV25-1 and TRBJ2-5, with 8 bases matching TRBD1. CDR1 and CDR2 (germline): MGHDK, SYGVNS. There are 15 residues in the CDR3. V shed 6 bases and J 0 bases; nucleotides not matched to a gene: 6. The CDR3, as DNA: TGTGCCAGCAGAGCCGGGACAGGCCACCAAGAGACCCAGTACTTC. As protein: CASRAGTGHQETQYF.

The sample holds a few counts of this clonotype. The gene calls are TRBV7-9 and TRBJ2-1; D remains ambiguous. V was cut by 11 bases and J by 9 bases, with 11 bases left in between. The CDR3 has 10 amino acids. Germline V gene sequence: CDR1 SEHNR, CDR2 FQNEAQ (reference sequence). CDR3 nucleotides: TGTGCCTGCTTGGGGATTGAGCAGTTCTTC. Translating it yields CACLGIEQFF.

The CDR3 DNA sequence: TGCAGTGCTTGGGACTACCGAGAACACAATGAGCAGTTCTTC. This translates into CSAWDYREHNEQFF. The rearrangement uses TRBV20-1 and TRBJ2-1, with 7 positions matching TRBD2. V shed 5 bases and J 5 bases; nucleotides not matched to a gene: 9. The V gene's germline CDR1 is DFQATT and CDR2 SNEGSKA (reference sequence). This CDR3 comprises 14 residues.

This clonotype was seen more than once but under ten times. CDR3 coding DNA: TGCAGTGCTAGGGTGAGACAGGAGAATGAAAAACTGTTTTTT. Encoded protein: CSARVRQENEKLFF. This chain connects TRBV20-1 to TRBJ1-4; D perhaps matches TRBD1 (6 bases). Germline V gene sequence: CDR1 DFQATT, CDR2 SNEGSKA (reference sequence). CDR3 length equals 14 residues. Trimming shortened V by 3 bases and J by 5 bases, and 13 bases separated the two germline ends.

This clonotype was detected a few times. V is TRBV6-5 and J is TRBJ1-4; 7 bases match TRBD1. J lost 4 bases, V lost 5 bases, and 7 bases had no gene match. Germline V gene lookup returns CDR1 MNHEY and CDR2 SVGAGI. The CDR3 has 15 residues. The CDR3 region has the DNA TGTGCCAGCAGTCCAGGACAGGCGATTAATGAAAAACTGTTTTTT. Protein: CASSPGQAINEKLFF.

This chain joins TRBV7-8 and TRBJ1-5; possibly TRBD1 for D (5 bases). The germline V and J ends were trimmed by 2 bases and 3 bases, with 17 bases remaining between them. The CDR3 covers 17 residues. Germline loops: CDR1 SGHVS, CDR2 FQNEAQ. CDR3 residues: CASSLRAARAINQPQHF. In DNA, the CDR3 is TGTGCCAGCAGCTTACGGGCAGCCAGGGCGATCAATCAGCCCCAGCATTTT.

The chain couples TRBV24-1 to TRBJ2-5; 12 bases line up with TRBD2. V shed 4 bases, J shed 5 bases, and the junction held 13 bases outside the gene matches. Looked up from germline, CDR1 is KGHDR and CDR2 is SFDVKD. This CDR3 is 18 amino acids long. The CDR3 reads CATSEHLSSGGAGETQYF. As DNA, the CDR3 is TGTGCCACCAGTGAACACCTCTCTAGCGGGGGGGCTGGGGAGACCCAGTACTTC.

The chain combines TRBV28 with TRBJ2-1; the D gene could be TRBD1 or TRBD2 (5 bases each). V was shortened by 10 bases and J by 8 bases, with 21 bases between the two germline ends. This CDR3 is built from 14 residues. Germline CDR1 MDHEN, CDR2 SYDVKM. CDR3 sequence: CANTLDSRRDEQFF. For the CDR3, the DNA is TGTGCCAACACCTTGGACTCCCGCAGGGATGAGCAGTTCTTC.

This clonotype was detected only once. Since a much larger clone is just one base distant, this may be a read error. The genes are TRBV25-1 and TRBJ2-4; no reliable D call. Trimming pared 3 bases from V and 0 bases from J, leaving 12 bases between. Germline V gives CDR1 MGHDK, CDR2 SYGVNS. The CDR3 loop spans 16 amino acids. CDR3 region: CASSDLRNKAKNIQYF. The CDR3 coding sequence is TGTGCCAGCAGTGATCTCCGGAACAAAGCCAAAAACATTCAGTACTTC. Supplemented by reference TRBV25-1 and TRBJ2-4, the full variable domain reads EADIYQTPRYLVIGTGKKITLECSQTMGHDKMYWYQQDPGMELHLIHYSYGVNSTEKGDLSSESTVSRIRTEHFPLTLESARPSHTSQYLCASSDLRNKAKNIQYFGAGTRLSVL.

The chain employs TRBV28 and TRBJ2-7; a possible D gene is TRBD1 (5 bases). Between the trimmed V and J ends, which lost 5 bases and 3 bases, there was a span of 14 bases. The CDR3 is 14 amino acids. Germline values: CDR1 MDHEN, CDR2 SYDVKM. CDR3: CASSVWGGYYEQYF. The DNA of the CDR3 is TGTGCCAGCAGTGTGTGGGGCGGCTACTACGAGCAGTACTTC. The entire variable domain, with the rest obtained from reference TRBV28 and TRBJ2-7, is as follows: DVKVTQSSRYLVKRTGEKVFLECVQDMDHENMFWYRQDPGLGLRLIYFSYDVKMKEKGDIPEGYSVSREKKERFSLILESASTNQTSMYLCASSVWGGYYEQYFGPGTRLTVT.

The rearrangement uses TRBV2 and TRBJ2-3; TRBD1 matches 10 bases. V dropped 9 bases and J dropped 10; count of bases not matched to a gene: 10. Germline loops: CDR1 SNHLY, CDR2 FYNNEI. CDR3 length equals 13 residues. Here the CDR3 DNA reads TGTGCCAGGGGACAGGGGAACTGGAATGCGCAGTATTTT. Its protein product is CARGQGNWNAQYF.

In this sample, this clonotype turned up a few times. The DNA for the CDR3 is TGTGCCAGCAGTGCCCCCGGGACAGACTACAATGAGCAGTTCTTC. Translated, it gives CASSAPGTDYNEQFF. The J gene is TRBJ2-1, the V gene TRBV2, with 7 bases identical to TRBD1. Unmatched junction bases numbered 6, after V lost 4 bases and J lost 3 bases. The germline V gene has CDR1 SNHLY and CDR2 FYNNEI. CDR3 length: 15 residues.

This clonotype turned up a few times. This chain joins TRBV11-2 and TRBJ1-2; TRBD1 is a possible D gene (5 bases). Trimming removed 6 bases from V and 4 bases from J, with 12 bases in between. The germline V gene has CDR1 SGHAT and CDR2 FQNNGV. CDR3 size: 13 residues. The CDR3 reads CASRSIGGYGYTF. CDR3 coding DNA: TGTGCCAGCAGATCAATCGGGGGCTATGGCTACACCTTC.

This clonotype was found a few times. The chain carries TRBV27 and TRBJ2-5; a possible D gene is TRBD1 (5 bases). Germline V gives CDR1 MNHEY, CDR2 SMNVEV (reference sequence). Trimming pared 8 bases from V and 2 bases from J, leaving 18 bases between. The CDR3 spans 15 residues. The CDR3 loop is CASAALRQRQETQYF. CDR3 nucleotide sequence: TGTGCCAGCGCTGCACTGAGACAGAGACAAGAGACCCAGTACTTC.

This clonotype has ten or more counts. The chain combines TRBV7-3 with TRBJ2-1; TRBD2 matches 12 bases. The CDR3 is made up of 14 amino acids. Losses at the gene ends were 6 bases for V and 6 bases for J; bases not matched to a gene: 3. CDR1 is SGHTA, CDR2 FQGTGA, per germline. This CDR3 is CASSSSGGVNEQFF. The DNA for the CDR3 is TGTGCCAGCAGTTCTAGCGGGGGGGTCAATGAGCAGTTCTTC.

As DNA, the CDR3 is TGTGCCAGCAGCCCACCGACCGGGGCGTCTGCTGGCTACACCTTC. It is translated as CASSPPTGASAGYTF. The rearrangement links TRBV3-1 to TRBJ1-2; D may be TRBD1 (5 bases). This CDR3 is 15 amino acids long. Germline loops: CDR1 LGHDT, CDR2 YNNKEL (reference sequence). Deletions cut 4 bases from V and 7 bases from J, with 19 bases between.

The chain is built from TRBV6-5 and TRBJ2-7; D perhaps matches TRBD1 (5 bases). Per germline, CDR1 MNHEY and CDR2 SVGAGI. V was cut by 0 bases and J by 0 bases, with 9 bases left in between. CDR3 size: 15 residues. The CDR3 spells CASSYSGHSSYEQYF. CDR3 nucleotides: TGTGCCAGCAGTTACTCCGGACATAGCTCCTACGAGCAGTACTTC.

The CDR3 loop reads CSVGSVGGNTEAFF. DNA for the CDR3: TGCAGCGTTGGGTCCGTAGGGGGCAACACTGAAGCTTTCTTT. The chain combines TRBV29-1 with TRBJ1-1; 7 bases are a match to TRBD1. The CDR3 sequence is 14 residues long. Trimming removed 4 bases from V and 2 bases from J; junction bases left unmatched: 7. In germline, CDR1 is SQVTM, CDR2 ANQGSEA.

The V and J genes are TRBV20-1 and TRBJ2-1, with D perhaps TRBD2 (7 bases). The V end was cut by 5 bases, the J end by 4 bases, with 21 bases between. CDR1 and CDR2 (germline): DFQATT, SNEGSKA (reference sequence). The CDR3 runs to 16 residues. Here the CDR3 DNA reads TGCAGTGCTCCCGACGGGCGGGGGCAAACTTACAATGAGCAGTTCTTC. Translating it yields CSAPDGRGQTYNEQFF.